This TCR beta chain was captured by sequencing in a study of blood T cell repertoires in COVID-19. Looked up from germline, CDR1 is SGHVS and CDR2 is FQNEAQ. This CDR3 has 15 amino acids. The V segment lost 5 bases and the J segment 4 bases; nucleotides outside the gene matches: 8. The repertoire was sequenced with immunoSEQ multiplex PCR; TCRdb's copy has only in-frame clones and lacks some. The sample includes 95,000 to 150,000 clones, approximately 85% of them seen just once. This TCR was recovered from a man older than 75 with active or convalescent COVID-19. The rearrangement uses TRBV7-8 and TRBJ2-1; TRBD2 agrees at 7 bases. Source material: peripheral blood. DNA of the CDR3: TGTGCCAGCAGCGTTACTAGCGTTACTTACAATGAGCAGTTCTTC. Translation: CASSVTSVTYNEQFF.